The rows below give T cell receptor beta chains drawn from one sample of a study of chemoradiotherapy in HPV16-positive cancers. Only in-frame clones appear in the TCRdb table, and some are missing; sequencing was by immunoSEQ multiplex PCR. Altogether around 15,000 clones are present, just under 80% being singletons, with the ten largest covering 9.6%. Sample collection was performed from a patient who underwent chemoradiotherapy. The receptors originated from a human donor with HPV-associated anogenital cancer. The CDR3 runs from the conserved cysteine through the conserved F or W.

CDR3 protein,V gene,J gene
CASSWLGTGELFF,TRBV7-9,TRBJ2-2
CASSPPGRQNGYTF,TRBV18,TRBJ1-2
CASSSGTSGFRTDTQYF,TRBV28,TRBJ2-3
CASSLGQGAAVGYTF,TRBV13,TRBJ1-2
CASSRKDTGLIGEQFF,TRBV4-3,TRBJ2-1
CASSFLPASNQPQHF,TRBV6-6,TRBJ1-5
CASSYSEAGGYEQYF,TRBV6-6,TRBJ2-7
CASSEGTARNTIYF,TRBV2,TRBJ1-3
CASSQIKRDKNTEAFF,TRBV23-1,TRBJ1-1
CASSLVSVTGTSAYNEQFF,TRBV7-2,TRBJ2-1
CASSRTLIGNTIYF,TRBV2,TRBJ1-3
CAISVTADLNTEAFF,TRBV10-3,TRBJ1-1
CAISERAEQETQYF,TRBV10-3,TRBJ2-5
CASSQGTSGGGGNEQFF,TRBV4-2,TRBJ2-1
CASSLAPTGSGVNTEAFF,TRBV7-6,TRBJ1-1
CAISGTSGGTWEEQYF,TRBV10-3,TRBJ2-7
CASSPMSEAFF,TRBV18,TRBJ1-1
CASRGASNYGYTF,TRBV6-1,TRBJ1-2
CASSPITMTVGDSPLHF,TRBV18,TRBJ1-6
CASSGDRVNYTF,TRBV6-1,TRBJ1-2
CAISTQRGATEAFF,TRBV10-3,TRBJ1-1
CASRTSNEQFF,TRBV5-8,TRBJ2-1
CASSYRGVDTQYF,TRBV28,TRBJ2-3
CASSLDYEKGGFGDFDTQYF,TRBV28,TRBJ2-3
CASSLGLGSSPKAFF,TRBV7-9,TRBJ1-1
CASSPGWTRNNSPLHF,TRBV9,TRBJ1-6
CASSYMGGGNQPQHF,TRBV5-5,TRBJ1-5
CASRRQGGDQPQHF,TRBV6-5,TRBJ1-5
CASSPDQRQGWEQFF,TRBV5-1,TRBJ2-1